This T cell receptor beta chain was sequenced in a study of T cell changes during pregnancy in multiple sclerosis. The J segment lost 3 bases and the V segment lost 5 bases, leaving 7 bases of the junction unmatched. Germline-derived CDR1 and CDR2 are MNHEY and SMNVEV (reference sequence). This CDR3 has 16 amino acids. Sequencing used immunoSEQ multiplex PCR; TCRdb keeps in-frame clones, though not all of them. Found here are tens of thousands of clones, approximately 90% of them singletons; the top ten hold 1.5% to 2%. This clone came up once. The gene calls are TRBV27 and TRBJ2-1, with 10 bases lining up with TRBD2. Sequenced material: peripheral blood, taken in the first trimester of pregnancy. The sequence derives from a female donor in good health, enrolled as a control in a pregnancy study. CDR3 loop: CASSPLSGGHYNEQFF. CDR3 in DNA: TGTGCCAGCAGTCCTCTTAGCGGGGGGCACTACAATGAGCAGTTCTTC.